The TCR beta chain under discussion was sequenced for a study of OX40 agonist ivuxolimab in advanced cancers. Study-level points and caveats: Researchers did not establish what antigens the expanded peripheral T cells target. In general, CD8+ T cells held more expanded clones than CD4+ did, on average.

The assay was immunoSEQ multiplex PCR, and TCRdb's table has in-frame clones only and misses some. The table has roughly 41,000 clones, 78% seen once; the top ten hold less than 25%. Turning to this clone: Its target is not known.

From germline, CDR1 is KGHSH and CDR2 LQKENI. The CDR3 runs 13 residues. With 0 bases removed from V and 7 bases from J, the gap between germline ends came to 10 bases. This TCR derives from an adult with an advanced solid tumor such as melanoma, head and neck, liver or kidney cancer. The sample was CD4+ or CD8+ T cells sorted from blood, taken in a trial of the OX40 agonist ivuxolimab. This sequence joins TRBV18 and TRBJ2-7, with D uncertain. The chain's CDR3 is CASSPPLQWEQYF. CDR3 coding DNA: TGTGCCAGCTCACCACCCCTCCAATGGGAGCAGTACTTC.